The source of this T cell receptor beta chain is a study of T cells after somatic rescue of genetic block. TCRdb keeps only in-frame clones here, not all; method: immunoSEQ multiplex PCR. The table lists 13,000 to 15,000 clones, about three quarters of them singletons. The V and J ends lost 3 bases and 0 bases respectively, with 9 bases between them. Germline V CDR1 and CDR2: MNHEY, SMNVEV (reference sequence). This CDR3 contains 14 residues. Sequencing was carried out using peripheral blood mononuclear cells (PBMCs). The V and J genes are TRBV27 and TRBJ2-7; no clear D gene. The receptor was derived from a young man. CDR3 residues: CASSFRLSSYEQYF. In DNA, the CDR3 is TGTGCCAGCAGTTTCCGACTTAGCTCCTACGAGCAGTACTTC.